The table lists the clone carrying this T cell receptor (beta chain) with a count of one. These data originate in a study of shared T cell receptors in the human thymus. J was trimmed by 6 bases and V by 5 bases; bases with no gene match: 14. The CDR3 is made up of 16 amino acids. The germline CDR1 and CDR2 sequences are SEHNR and FQNEAQ (reference sequence). Sequenced by immunoSEQ multiplex PCR; TCRdb stores in-frame clones only, minus some. Of 700,000 or so clones in the sample, approximately 83% were seen once. In addition, the sample was reused for a study of human thymus T cells. Per that paper: Corrective cardiac operations yielded the resected thymus tissue. Thymic and blood repertoires appeared to show biased V and J gene usage.

Sequenced material: thymocytes. V and J are TRBV7-9 and TRBJ2-3; 7 positions agree with TRBD2. The source of this sequence is a girl less than two years old with a congenital heart defect. The CDR3, as DNA: TGTGCCAGCAGCCGTGGACTAGGGGCCGGGGGGGATACGCAGTATTTT. Protein: CASSRGLGAGGDTQYF.